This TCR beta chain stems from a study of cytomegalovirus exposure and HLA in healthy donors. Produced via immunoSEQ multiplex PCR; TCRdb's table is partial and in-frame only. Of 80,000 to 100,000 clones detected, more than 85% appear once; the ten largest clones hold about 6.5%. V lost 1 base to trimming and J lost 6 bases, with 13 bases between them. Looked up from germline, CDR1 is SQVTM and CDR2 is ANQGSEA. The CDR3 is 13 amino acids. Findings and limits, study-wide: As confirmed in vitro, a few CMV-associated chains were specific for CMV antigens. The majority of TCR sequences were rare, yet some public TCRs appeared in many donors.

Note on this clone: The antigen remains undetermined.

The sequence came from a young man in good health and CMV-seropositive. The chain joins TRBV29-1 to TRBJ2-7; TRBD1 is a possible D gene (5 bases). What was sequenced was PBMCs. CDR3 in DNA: TGCAGCGTTGAAGGACCAGGGTTAGCCGAGCAGTACTTC. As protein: CSVEGPGLAEQYF.